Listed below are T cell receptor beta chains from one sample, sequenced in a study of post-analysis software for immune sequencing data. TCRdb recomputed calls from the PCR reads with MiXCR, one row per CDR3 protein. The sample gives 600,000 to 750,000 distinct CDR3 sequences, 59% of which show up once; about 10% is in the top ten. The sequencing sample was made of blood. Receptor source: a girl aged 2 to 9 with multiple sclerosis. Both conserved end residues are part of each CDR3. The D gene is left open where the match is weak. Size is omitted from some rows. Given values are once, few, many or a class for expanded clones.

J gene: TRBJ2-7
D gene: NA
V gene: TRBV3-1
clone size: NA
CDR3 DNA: TGTGCCAGCAGCCGGAACGCCGAGCAGTACTTC
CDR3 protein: CASSRNAEQYF

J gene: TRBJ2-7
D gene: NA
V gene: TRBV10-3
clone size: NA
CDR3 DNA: TGTGCCATCAGTGAAAGGCCTTGGGATTCCCAGTACTTC
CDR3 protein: CAISERPWDSQYF

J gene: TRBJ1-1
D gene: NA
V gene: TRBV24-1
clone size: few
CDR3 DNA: TGTGCCAACCCCAGCGGGAGGCCGAACACTGAAGCTTTCTTT
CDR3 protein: CANPSGRPNTEAFF

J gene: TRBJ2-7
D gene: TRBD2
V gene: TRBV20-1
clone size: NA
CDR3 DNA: TGCAGTGCTAGAGATCTGGCCCCAAACCTTACTAGCGTCGGTTCCTACGAGCAGTACTTC
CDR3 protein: CSARDLAPNLTSVGSYEQYF

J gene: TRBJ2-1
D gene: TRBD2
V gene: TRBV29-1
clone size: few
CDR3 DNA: TGCAGCGTTGGAAGGGAGGGTGCGATTTGGAATGAGCAGTTCTTC
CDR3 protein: CSVGREGAIWNEQFF

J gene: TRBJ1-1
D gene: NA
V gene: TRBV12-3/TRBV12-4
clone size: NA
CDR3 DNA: TGTGCCAGCAGTTTACCCTTGTTGGCAGGGGCATCGTACGACACTGAAGCTTTCTTT
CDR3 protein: CASSLPLLAGASYDTEAFF

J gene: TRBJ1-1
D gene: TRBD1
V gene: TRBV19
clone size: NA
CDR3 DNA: TGTGCCAGCCGCCTCGGGGACAGGTCGAATGCTGAAGCTTTCTTT
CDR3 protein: CASRLGDRSNAEAFF

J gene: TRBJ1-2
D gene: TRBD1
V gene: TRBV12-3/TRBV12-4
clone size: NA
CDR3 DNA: TGTGCCAGCACAGGACAGGGACTTCGTGGCTACACCTTC
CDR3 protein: CASTGQGLRGYTF

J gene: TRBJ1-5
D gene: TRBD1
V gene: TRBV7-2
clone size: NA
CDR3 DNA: TGTGCCAGCAGCTTCGGGACAGGGGAGGGACAGCCCCAGCATTTT
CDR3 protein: CASSFGTGEGQPQHF

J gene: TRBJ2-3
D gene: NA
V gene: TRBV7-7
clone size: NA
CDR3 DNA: TGTGCTGGCAGCCTGGCCATCCCAGATACGCAGTATTTT
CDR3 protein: CAGSLAIPDTQYF

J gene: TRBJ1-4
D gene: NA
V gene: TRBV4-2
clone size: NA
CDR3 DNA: TGTGCCAGCAGCCAAAATTACAGGGATGAAAAACTGTTTTTT
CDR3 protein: CASSQNYRDEKLFF

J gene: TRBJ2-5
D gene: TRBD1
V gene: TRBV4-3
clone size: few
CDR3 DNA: TGCGCCAGCAGCCAAGATCAGGACAGGGGAGAGACCCAGTACTTC
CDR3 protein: CASSQDQDRGETQYF

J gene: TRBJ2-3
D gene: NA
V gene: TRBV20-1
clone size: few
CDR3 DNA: TGCAGTGTTATAGGGGGGTTGGCTAGCGGAGGTTATACGCAGTATTTT
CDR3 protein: CSVIGGLASGGYTQYF

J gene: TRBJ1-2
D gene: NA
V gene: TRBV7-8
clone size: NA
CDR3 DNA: TGTGCCAGCAGCTTTCTTCGGGGGGTCGGCTATGGCTACACCTTC
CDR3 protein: CASSFLRGVGYGYTF

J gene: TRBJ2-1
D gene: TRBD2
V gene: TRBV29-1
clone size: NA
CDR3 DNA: TGCGGCGTGTCTAGCGGGAGTCCCTACAATGAGCAGTTCTTC
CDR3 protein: CGVSSGSPYNEQFF

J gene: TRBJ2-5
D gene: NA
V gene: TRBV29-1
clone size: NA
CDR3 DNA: TGCAGCGTTGTGGCCGGGACAACGGAGACCCAGTACTTC
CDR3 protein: CSVVAGTTETQYF

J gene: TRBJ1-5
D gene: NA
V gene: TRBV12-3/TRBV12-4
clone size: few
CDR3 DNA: TGTGCCAGCAGGAACAGGGATGGACAGCCCCAGCATTTT
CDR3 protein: CASRNRDGQPQHF

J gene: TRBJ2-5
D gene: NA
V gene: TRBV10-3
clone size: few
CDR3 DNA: TGTGCCATCAGTGAGTCTCGACGGGACCAAGAGACCCAGTACTTC
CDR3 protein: CAISESRRDQETQYF

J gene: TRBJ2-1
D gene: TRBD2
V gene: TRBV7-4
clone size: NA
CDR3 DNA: TGTGCCAGCAGACGAGGGTTTTCTAGCGGGGCCCCAGACAATGAGCAGTTCTTC
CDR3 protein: CASRRGFSSGAPDNEQFF

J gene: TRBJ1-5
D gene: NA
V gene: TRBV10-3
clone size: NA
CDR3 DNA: TGTGCCATCAGTGAGGTGCAAATGGGGGGCAATCAGCCCCAGCATTTT
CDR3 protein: CAISEVQMGGNQPQHF

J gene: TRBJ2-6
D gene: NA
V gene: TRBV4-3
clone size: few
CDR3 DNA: TGCGCCAGCAGCCAACAGTCCCTCTCTGGGGCCAACGTCCTGACTTTC
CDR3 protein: CASSQQSLSGANVLTF

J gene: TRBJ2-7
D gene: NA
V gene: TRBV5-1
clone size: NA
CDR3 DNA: TGTGCCAGCAGCTTAGCAGGGGGGAGTGAGCAGTACTTC
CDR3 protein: CASSLAGGSEQYF

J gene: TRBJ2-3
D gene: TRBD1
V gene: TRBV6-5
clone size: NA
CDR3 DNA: TGTGCCAGCAGTTACGGACAGGGGGCCCCAGATACGCAGTATTTT
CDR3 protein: CASSYGQGAPDTQYF

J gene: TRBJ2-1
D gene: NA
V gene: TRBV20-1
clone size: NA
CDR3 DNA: TGCAGTGCTAGTACTAGTCTTTACAATGAGCAGTTCTTC
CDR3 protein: CSASTSLYNEQFF

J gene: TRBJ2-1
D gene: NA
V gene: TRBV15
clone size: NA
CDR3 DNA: TGTGCCACCAGCACCACCCCGGGGAATGAGCAGTTCTTC
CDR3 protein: CATSTTPGNEQFF

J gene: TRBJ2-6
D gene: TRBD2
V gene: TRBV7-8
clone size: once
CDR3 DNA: TGTGCCAGCAGCCCAGGGAGGGACGTCCTGACTTTC
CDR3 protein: CASSPGRDVLTF

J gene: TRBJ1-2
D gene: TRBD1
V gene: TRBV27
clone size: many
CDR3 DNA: TGTGCCAGCAGTTCCCCCGGACAGGGTAGTCCCTACACCTTC
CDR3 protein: CASSSPGQGSPYTF

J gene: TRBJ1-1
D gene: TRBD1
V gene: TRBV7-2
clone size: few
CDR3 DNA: TGTGCCAGCAGCTATCGACAGGGGGCAGCTGAAGCTTTCTTT
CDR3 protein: CASSYRQGAAEAFF

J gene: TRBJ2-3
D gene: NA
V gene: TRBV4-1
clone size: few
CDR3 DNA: TGCGCCAGCAGCCCTTGGGGGGCGCAGACAGATACGCAGTATTTT
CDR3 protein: CASSPWGAQTDTQYF

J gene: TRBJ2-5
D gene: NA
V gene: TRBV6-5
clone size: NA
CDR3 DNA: TGTGCCAGCAGTTACAGGTCCTTATTGGAAGAGACCCAGTACTTC
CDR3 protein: CASSYRSLLEETQYF

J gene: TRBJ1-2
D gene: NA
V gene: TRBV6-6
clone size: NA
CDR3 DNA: TGTGCCAGCAGTTACTCCTTAGTGGGCCGGACTTATGGCTGCACCTTC
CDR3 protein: CASSYSLVGRTYGCTF

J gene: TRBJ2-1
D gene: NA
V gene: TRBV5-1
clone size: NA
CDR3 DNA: TGCGCCAGCAGCTCAGGACCCTTCCCTACCAATGAGCAGTTCTTC
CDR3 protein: CASSSGPFPTNEQFF

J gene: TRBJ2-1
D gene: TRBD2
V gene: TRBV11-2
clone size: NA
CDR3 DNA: TGTGCCAGCACCCAAAGCGGGGCGACCTACAATGAGCAGTTCTTC
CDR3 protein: CASTQSGATYNEQFF

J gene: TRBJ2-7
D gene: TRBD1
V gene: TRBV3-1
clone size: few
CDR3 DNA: TGTGCCAGCAGCCAAGTGATCTTTTTGGACAGGGCCTACGAGCAGTACTTC
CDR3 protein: CASSQVIFLDRAYEQYF

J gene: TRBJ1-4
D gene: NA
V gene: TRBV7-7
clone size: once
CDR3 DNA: TGTGCTAGCAGCCTAAACACAGGGAATGAAAAACTGTTTTTT
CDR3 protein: CASSLNTGNEKLFF

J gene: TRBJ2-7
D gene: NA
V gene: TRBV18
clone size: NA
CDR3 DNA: TGTGCCAGCTCACCGTTCCATTCCACCTACGAGCAGTACTTC
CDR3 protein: CASSPFHSTYEQYF

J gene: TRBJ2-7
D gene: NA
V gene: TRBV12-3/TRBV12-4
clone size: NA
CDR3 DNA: TGTGCCAGCAGTCGCGCGGGTGGGTACGAGCAGTACTTC
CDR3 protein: CASSRAGGYEQYF

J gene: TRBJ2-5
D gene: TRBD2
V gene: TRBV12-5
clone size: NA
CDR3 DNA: TGTGCTAGTGACTCAGCGGGGGGCCTCCAAGAGACCCAGTACTTC
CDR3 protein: CASDSAGGLQETQYF

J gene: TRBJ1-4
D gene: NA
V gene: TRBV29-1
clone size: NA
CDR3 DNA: TGCAGCGTAAGATACGCAACTAATGAAAAACTGTTTTTT
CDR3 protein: CSVRYATNEKLFF

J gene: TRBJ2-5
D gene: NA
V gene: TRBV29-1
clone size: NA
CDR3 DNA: TGCAGCGTTGATGCCAGGGGAAGATATGAGACCCAGTACTTC
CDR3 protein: CSVDARGRYETQYF

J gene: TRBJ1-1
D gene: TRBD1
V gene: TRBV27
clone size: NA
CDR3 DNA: TGTGCCAGCAGTTTGTCACAGGGGACCACTGAAGCTTTCTTT
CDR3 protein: CASSLSQGTTEAFF